This T cell receptor (beta chain) originates from a study of blood T cell repertoires in COVID-19. The repertoire was sequenced with immunoSEQ multiplex PCR; TCRdb's copy has only in-frame clones and lacks some. The table lists about 68,000 clones, around 87% of them singletons. Specimen: peripheral blood. The clonotype was recovered from a man between 50 and 59 years old with active COVID-19.

DNA for the CDR3: TGTGCCAGCAGTTTATCGAGAGTAAGCTCCTACAATGAGCAGTTCTTC. Protein product: CASSLSRVSSYNEQFF. The chain joins TRBV27 to TRBJ2-1; D ambiguous. V lost 0 bases to trimming and J lost 0 bases, with 9 bases between them. Germline assignment: CDR1 MNHEY and CDR2 SMNVEV (reference sequence). The CDR3 is 16 amino acids.